The present entry profiles one T cell receptor beta chain with its context. Its antigen is not identified. This entry comes from a study of T cell repertoires in ileal Crohn's disease. About the research overall: At surgery, 35% to 40% of patients smoked, with median disease duration 7.9 years. Study-wide results and limits: Compared with CD4 T cells, sorted CD8 cells carried more expanded clones.

Repertoires were generated with immunoSEQ multiplex PCR, while TCRdb's copy carries only in-frame clones and drops some. The repertoire holds thousands of clones, around four fifths seen once, with 7% to 7.5% in the top ten. V lost 4 bases and J lost 7, with 20 bases in between. This CDR3 has 15 residues. Germline-derived CDR1 and CDR2 are SGHNT and YYREEE (reference sequence). The sequence came from an adult with Crohn's disease. The chain employs TRBV5-4 and TRBJ1-2; the D is unclear. The source material was ileal tissue. CDR3: CASSPKGTSEIGYTF. In DNA form, the CDR3 reads TGTGCCAGCAGCCCAAAGGGTACATCGGAGATTGGCTACACCTTC. Full variable domain (remainder filled in from reference TRBV5-4 and TRBJ1-2): ETGVTQSPTHLIKTRGQQVTLRCSSQSGHNTVSWYQQALGQGPQFIFQYYREEENGRGNFPPRFSGLQFPNYSSELNVNALELDDSALYLCASSPKGTSEIGYTFGSGTRLTVV.